The 5 T cell receptor beta chains listed next were all sequenced from one sample in a study of blood T cell repertoires in COVID-19. Sequenced by immunoSEQ multiplex PCR; TCRdb stores in-frame clones only, minus some. Among approximately 62,000 clones listed, 75% to 90% were seen once. Sequencing was performed on peripheral blood. Receptors were obtained from a human donor with active COVID-19. The donor label of this sample is uncertain.

The chain joins TRBV19 to TRBJ2-7; possible D gene TRBD2, 5 bases. Germline CDR1 is LNHDA and CDR2 is SQIVND (reference sequence). V lost 7 bases and J lost 6, with 19 bases in between. The CDR3 runs 14 residues. The CDR3 DNA is TGTGCCAGTACCCCCGGGGTTTTTGTGGGCGAGCAGTACTTC. It specifies CASTPGVFVGEQYF.

This chain connects TRBV2 to TRBJ2-7; TRBD1 agrees at 9 bases. The CDR3 totals 14 residues. Germline V gives CDR1 SNHLY, CDR2 FYNNEI. V lost 8 bases to trimming and J lost 1 base; unmatched junction nucleotides: 6. The CDR3 DNA follows: TGTGCCAGCGTTAGGACAGGGGAGTCCTACGAGCAGTACTTC. This codes for CASVRTGESYEQYF. Variable domain in full (rest from reference TRBV2 and TRBJ2-7): EPEVTQTPSHQVTQMGQEVILRCVPISNHLYFYWYRQILGQKVEFLVSFYNNEISEKSEIFDDQFSVERPDGSNFTLKIRSTKLEDSAMYFCASVRTGESYEQYFGPGTRLTVT.

The chain uses TRBV3-1 (or the pseudogene TRBV3-2) and TRBJ1-1; 9 bases match TRBD1. CDR1 is LGHDT, CDR2 YNNKEL, per germline (reference sequence). After removal of 4 bases from V and 1 base from J, the junction contained 4 bases not matched to a gene. The length of the CDR3 is 15 residues. For the CDR3, the DNA is TGTGCCAGCAGCCCAAGGACAGGGGCGAACACTGAAGCTTTCTTT. Amino acids: CASSPRTGANTEAFF.

The chain combines TRBV5-4 with TRBJ2-5, with 11 bases matching TRBD2. V gave up 0 bases and J gave up 4 bases; unmatched junction bases: 5. Germline lookup yields CDR1 SGHNT and CDR2 YYREEE (reference sequence). The CDR3 length is 16 residues. CDR3 sequence (DNA): TGTGCCAGCAGCTTGGGTAGCGGGGGGGCGTTAGAGACCCAGTACTTC. Protein: CASSLGSGGALETQYF.

This sequence joins TRBV5-8 and TRBJ2-5; 8 bases are a match to TRBD2. Germline CDR1 and CDR2: SGHTS and YDEGEE. The ends lost 2 bases at V and 2 bases at J; junction bases unmatched: 8. This CDR3 is 16 amino acids long. CDR3 in amino acids: CASSLIGGGKQETQYF. The CDR3 region has the DNA TGTGCCAGCAGCTTAATCGGCGGGGGGAAACAAGAGACCCAGTACTTC.